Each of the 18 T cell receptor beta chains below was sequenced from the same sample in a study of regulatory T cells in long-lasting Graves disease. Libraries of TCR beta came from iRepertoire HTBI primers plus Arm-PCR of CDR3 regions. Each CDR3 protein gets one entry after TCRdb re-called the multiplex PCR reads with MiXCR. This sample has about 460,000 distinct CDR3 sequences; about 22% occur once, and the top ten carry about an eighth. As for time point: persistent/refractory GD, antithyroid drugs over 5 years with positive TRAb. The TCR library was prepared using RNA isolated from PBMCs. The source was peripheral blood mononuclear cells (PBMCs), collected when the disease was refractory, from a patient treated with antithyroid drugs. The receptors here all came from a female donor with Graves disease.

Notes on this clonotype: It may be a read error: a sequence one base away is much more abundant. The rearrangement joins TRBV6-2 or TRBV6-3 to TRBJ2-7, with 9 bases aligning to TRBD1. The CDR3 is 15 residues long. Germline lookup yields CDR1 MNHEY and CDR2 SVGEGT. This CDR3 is CASTRPGQGNYGQYF. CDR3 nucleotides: TGTGCCAGCACAAGACCGGGACAGGGTAACTACGGGCAGTACTTC.

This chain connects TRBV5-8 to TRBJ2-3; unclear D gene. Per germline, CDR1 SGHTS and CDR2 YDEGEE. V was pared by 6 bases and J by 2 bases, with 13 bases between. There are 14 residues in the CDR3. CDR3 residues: CASIPQWDTDTQYF. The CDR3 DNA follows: TGTGCCAGCATTCCACAGTGGGACACAGATACGCAGTATTTT.

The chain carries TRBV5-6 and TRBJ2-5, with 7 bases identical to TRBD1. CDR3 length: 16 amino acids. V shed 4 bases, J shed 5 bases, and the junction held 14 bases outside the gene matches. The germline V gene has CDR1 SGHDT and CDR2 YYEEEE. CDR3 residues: CASSVTGTVSWETQYF. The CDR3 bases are TGTGCCAGCAGCGTTACCGGGACAGTTTCATGGGAGACCCAGTACTTC.

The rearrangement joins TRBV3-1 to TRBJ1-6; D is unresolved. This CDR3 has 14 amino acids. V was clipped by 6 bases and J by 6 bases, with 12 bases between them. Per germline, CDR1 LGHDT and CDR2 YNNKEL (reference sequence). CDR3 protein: CASRLGGSNSPLHF. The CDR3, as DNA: TGTGCCAGCAGACTGGGTGGTAGTAATTCACCCCTCCACTTT. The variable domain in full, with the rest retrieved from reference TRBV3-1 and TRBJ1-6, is DTAVSQTPKYLVTQMGNDKSIKCEQNLGHDTMYWYKQDSKKFLKIMFSYNNKELIINETVPNRFSPKSPDKAHLNLHINSLELGDSAVYFCASRLGGSNSPLHFGNGTRLTVT.

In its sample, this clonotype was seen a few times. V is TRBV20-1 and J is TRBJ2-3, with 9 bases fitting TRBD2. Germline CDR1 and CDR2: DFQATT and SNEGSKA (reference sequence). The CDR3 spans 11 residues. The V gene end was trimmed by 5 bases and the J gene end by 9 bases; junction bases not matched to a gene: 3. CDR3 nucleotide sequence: TGCAGTGCTCATGCGGGAGGGACGCAGTATTTT. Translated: CSAHAGGTQYF.

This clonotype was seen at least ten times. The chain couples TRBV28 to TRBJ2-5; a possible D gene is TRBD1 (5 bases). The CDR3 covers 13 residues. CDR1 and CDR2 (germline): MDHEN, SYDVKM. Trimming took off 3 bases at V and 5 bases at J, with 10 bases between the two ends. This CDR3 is CASSFQGSETQYF. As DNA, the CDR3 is TGTGCCAGCAGTTTCCAGGGTAGCGAGACCCAGTACTTC.

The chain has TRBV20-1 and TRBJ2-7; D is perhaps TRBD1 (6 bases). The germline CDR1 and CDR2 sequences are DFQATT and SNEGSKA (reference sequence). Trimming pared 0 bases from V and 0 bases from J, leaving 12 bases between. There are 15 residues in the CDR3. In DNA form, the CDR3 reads TGCAGTGCTAGAGATTGGGACACGAGCTCCTACGAGCAGTACTTC. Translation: CSARDWDTSSYEQYF.

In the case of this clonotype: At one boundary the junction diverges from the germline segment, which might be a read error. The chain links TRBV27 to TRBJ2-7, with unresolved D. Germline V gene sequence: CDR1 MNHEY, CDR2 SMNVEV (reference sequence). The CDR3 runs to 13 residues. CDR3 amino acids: CASSLLSSYEQHF. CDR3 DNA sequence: TGTGCCAGCAGTTTATTGAGCTCCTACGAGCAGCACTTC.

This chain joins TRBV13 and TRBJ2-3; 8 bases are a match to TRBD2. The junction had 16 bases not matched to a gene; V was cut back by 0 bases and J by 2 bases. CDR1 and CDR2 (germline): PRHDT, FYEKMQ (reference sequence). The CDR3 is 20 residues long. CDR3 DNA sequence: TGTGCCAGCAGCTTAGGCCCATCCTTTGGACAGCGGGAGAACACAGATACGCAGTATTTT. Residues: CASSLGPSFGQRENTDTQYF.

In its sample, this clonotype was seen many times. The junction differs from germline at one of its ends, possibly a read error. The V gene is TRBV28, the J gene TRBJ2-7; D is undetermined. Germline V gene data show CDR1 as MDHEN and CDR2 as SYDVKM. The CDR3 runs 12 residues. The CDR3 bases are TGTGCCAGCAGTTTTGGTTCCTCCGAGCAGTACTTC. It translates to CASSFGSSEQYF.

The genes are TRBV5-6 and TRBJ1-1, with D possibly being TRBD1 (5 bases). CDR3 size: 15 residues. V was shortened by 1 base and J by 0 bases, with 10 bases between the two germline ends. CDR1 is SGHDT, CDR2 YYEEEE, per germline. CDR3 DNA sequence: TGTGCCAGCAGCTTGTGGGGCAGAATGAACACTGAAGCTTTCTTT. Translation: CASSLWGRMNTEAFF.

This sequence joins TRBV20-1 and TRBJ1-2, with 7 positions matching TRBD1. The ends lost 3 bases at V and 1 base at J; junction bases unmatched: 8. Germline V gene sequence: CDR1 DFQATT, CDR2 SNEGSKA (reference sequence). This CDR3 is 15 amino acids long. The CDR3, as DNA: TGCAGTGCTAGTACGGGGACAGCGATTAACTATGGCTACACCTTC. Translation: CSASTGTAINYGYTF.

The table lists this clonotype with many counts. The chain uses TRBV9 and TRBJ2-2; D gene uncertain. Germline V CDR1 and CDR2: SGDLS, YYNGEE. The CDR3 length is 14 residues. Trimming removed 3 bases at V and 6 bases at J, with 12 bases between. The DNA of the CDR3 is TGTGCCAGCAGCGCAGTAGAACGGGCCGGGGAGCTGTTTTTT. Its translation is CASSAVERAGELFF.

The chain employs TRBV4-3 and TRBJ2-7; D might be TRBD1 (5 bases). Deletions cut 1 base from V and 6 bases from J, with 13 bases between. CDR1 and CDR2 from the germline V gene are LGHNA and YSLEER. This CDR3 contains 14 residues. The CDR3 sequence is CASSQGVTQGEQYF. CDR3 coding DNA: TGCGCCAGCAGCCAAGGGGTTACGCAGGGCGAGCAGTACTTC.

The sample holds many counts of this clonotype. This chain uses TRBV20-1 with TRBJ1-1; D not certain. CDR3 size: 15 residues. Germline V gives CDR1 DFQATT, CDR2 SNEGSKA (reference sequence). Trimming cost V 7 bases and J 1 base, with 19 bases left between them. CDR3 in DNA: TGCAGTGTACTGGGCGGGGAAAAACGGAACACTGAAGCTTTCTTT. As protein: CSVLGGEKRNTEAFF.

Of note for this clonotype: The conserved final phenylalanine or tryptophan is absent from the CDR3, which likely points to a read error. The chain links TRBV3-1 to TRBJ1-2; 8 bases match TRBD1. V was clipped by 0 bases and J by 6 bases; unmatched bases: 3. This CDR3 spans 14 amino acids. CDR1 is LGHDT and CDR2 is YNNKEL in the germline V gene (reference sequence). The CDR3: CASSQEARGHGYTL. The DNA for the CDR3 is TGTGCCAGCAGCCAAGAGGCCAGGGGGCATGGCTACACCCTC.

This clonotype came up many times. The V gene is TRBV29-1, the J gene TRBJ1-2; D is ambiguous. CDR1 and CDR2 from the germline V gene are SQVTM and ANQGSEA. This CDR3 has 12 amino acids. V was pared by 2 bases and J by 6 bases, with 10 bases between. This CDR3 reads CSVEKGSNGYTF. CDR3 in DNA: TGCAGCGTTGAAAAGGGATCGAATGGCTACACCTTC.

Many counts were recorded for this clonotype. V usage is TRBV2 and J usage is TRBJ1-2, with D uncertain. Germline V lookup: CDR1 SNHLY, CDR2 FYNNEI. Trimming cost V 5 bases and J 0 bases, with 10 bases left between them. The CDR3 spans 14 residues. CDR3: CASSPLGANYGYTF. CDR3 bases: TGTGCCAGCAGTCCCTTGGGAGCTAACTATGGCTACACCTTC.